This T cell receptor (beta chain) originates from a study of T cell changes during pregnancy in multiple sclerosis. There are 12 residues in the CDR3. Trimming took 7 bases from V and 5 from J, leaving 13 bases between them. Germline lookup yields CDR1 SQVTM and CDR2 ANQGSEA. Assay: immunoSEQ multiplex PCR; the TCRdb copy retains only in-frame clones and omits some. The sample yields 84,000 or so clones, 94% seen once. This sequence originates from a female donor with multiple sclerosis, enrolled in a pregnancy study. Material: peripheral blood, obtained in the third trimester of pregnancy. This chain links TRBV29-1 with TRBJ2-3, with a weak D call TRBD2 (6 bases). The CDR3 DNA follows: TGCAGCGCCGGGACTCCAGTAGATACGCAGTATTTT. This codes for CSAGTPVDTQYF.